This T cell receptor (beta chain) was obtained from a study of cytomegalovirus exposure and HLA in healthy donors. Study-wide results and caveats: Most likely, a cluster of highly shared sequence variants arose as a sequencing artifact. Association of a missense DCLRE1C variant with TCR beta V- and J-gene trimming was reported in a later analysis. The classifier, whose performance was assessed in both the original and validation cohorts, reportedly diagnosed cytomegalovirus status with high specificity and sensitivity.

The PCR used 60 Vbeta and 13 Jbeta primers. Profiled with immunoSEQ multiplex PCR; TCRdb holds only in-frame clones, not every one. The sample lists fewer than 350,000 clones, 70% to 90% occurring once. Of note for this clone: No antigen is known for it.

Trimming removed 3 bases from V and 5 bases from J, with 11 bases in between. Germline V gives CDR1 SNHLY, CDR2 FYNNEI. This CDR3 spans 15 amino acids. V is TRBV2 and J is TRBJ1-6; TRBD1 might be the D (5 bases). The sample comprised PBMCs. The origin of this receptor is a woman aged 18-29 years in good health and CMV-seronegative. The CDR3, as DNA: TGTGCCAGCAGTGATGGGACTATAAATAATTCACCCCTCCACTTT. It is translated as CASSDGTINNSPLHF. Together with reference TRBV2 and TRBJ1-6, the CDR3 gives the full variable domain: EPEVTQTPSHQVTQMGQEVILRCVPISNHLYFYWYRQILGQKVEFLVSFYNNEISEKSEIFDDQFSVERPDGSNFTLKIRSTKLEDSAMYFCASSDGTINNSPLHFGNGTRLTVT.